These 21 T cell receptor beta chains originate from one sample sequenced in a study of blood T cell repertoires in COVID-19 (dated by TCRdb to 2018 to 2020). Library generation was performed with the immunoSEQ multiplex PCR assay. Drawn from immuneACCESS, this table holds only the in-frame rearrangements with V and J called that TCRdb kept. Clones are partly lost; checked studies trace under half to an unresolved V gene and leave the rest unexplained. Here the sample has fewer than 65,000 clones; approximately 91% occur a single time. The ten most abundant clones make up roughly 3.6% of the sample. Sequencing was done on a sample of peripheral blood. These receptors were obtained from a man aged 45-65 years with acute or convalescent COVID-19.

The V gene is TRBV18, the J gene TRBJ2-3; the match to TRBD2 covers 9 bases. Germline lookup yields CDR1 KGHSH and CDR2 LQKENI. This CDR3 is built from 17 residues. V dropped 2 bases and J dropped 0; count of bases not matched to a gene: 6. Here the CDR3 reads CASSPFTLAGSTDTQYF. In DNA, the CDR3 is TGTGCCAGCTCACCATTTACTCTAGCGGGAAGCACAGATACGCAGTATTTT.

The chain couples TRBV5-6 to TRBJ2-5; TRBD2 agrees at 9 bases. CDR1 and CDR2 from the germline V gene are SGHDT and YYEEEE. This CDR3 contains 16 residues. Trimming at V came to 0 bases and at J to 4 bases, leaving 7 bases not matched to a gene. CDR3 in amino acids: CASSLEGLASRETQYF. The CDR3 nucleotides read TGTGCCAGCAGCTTGGAGGGACTAGCAAGTCGAGAGACCCAGTACTTC. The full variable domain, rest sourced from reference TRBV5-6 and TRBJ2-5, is DAGVTQSPTHLIKTRGQQVTLRCSPKSGHDTVSWYQQALGQGPQFIFQYYEEEERQRGNFPDRFSGHQFPNYSSELNVNALLLGDSALYLCASSLEGLASRETQYFGPGTRLLVL.

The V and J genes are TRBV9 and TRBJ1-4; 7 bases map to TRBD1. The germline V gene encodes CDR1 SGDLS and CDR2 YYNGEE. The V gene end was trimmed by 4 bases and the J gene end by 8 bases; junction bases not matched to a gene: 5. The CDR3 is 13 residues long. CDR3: CASSLTGAEKLFF. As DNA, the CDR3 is TGTGCCAGCAGCCTCACAGGGGCCGAAAAACTGTTTTTT.

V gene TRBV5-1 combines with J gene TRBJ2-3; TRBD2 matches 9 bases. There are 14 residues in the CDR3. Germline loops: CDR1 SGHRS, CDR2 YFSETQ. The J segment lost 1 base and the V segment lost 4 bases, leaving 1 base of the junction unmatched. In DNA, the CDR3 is TGCGCCAGCAGCGTAGCGGGAGGCACAGATACGCAGTATTTT. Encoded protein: CASSVAGGTDTQYF. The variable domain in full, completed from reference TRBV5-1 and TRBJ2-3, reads KAGVTQTPRYLIKTRGQQVTLSCSPISGHRSVSWYQQTPGQGLQFLFEYFSETQRNKGNFPGRFSGRQFSNSRSEMNVSTLELGDSALYLCASSVAGGTDTQYFGPGTRLTVL.

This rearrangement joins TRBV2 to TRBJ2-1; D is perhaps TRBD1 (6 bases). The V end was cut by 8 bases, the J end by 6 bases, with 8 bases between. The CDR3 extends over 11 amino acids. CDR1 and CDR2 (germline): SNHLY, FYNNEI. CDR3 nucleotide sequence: TGTGCCAGCCTACAGGGCAATGAGCAGTTCTTC. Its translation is CASLQGNEQFF.

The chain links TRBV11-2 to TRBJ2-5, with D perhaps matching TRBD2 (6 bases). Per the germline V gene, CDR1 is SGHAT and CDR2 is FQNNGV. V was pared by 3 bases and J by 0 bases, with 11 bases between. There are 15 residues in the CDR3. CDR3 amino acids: CASSFTGVYQETQYF. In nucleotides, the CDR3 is TGTGCCAGCAGCTTTACGGGAGTGTACCAAGAGACCCAGTACTTC.

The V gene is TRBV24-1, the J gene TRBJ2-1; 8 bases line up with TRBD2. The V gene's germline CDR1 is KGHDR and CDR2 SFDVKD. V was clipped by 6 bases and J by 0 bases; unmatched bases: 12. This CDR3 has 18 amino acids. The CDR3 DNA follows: TGTGCCACCAGTACCCAGACTAGCGCTATATGCTCCTACAATGAGCAGTTCTTC. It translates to CATSTQTSAICSYNEQFF.

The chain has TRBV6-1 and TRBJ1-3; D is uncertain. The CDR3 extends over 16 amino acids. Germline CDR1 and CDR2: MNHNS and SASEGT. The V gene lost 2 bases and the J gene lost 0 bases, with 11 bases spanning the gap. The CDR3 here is CASSENVPSSGNTIYF. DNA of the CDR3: TGTGCCAGCAGTGAAAACGTACCTAGCTCTGGAAACACCATATATTTT.

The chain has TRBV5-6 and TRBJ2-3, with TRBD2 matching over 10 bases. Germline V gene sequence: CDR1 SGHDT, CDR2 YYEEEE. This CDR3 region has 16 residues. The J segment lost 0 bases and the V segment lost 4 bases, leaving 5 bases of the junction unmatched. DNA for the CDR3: TGTGCCAGCAGCGATGGACTAGCGGCTAGCACAGATACGCAGTATTTT. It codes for CASSDGLAASTDTQYF.

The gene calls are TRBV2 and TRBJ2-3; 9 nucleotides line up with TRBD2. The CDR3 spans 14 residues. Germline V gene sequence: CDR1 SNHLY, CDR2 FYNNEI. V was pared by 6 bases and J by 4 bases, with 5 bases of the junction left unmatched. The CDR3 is CASRLAGKADTQYF. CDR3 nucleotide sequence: TGTGCCAGCAGACTAGCGGGCAAGGCAGATACGCAGTATTTT. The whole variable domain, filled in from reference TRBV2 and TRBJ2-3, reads EPEVTQTPSHQVTQMGQEVILRCVPISNHLYFYWYRQILGQKVEFLVSFYNNEISEKSEIFDDQFSVERPDGSNFTLKIRSTKLEDSAMYFCASRLAGKADTQYFGPGTRLTVL.

The CDR3 sequence: CASGQAFSGANVLTF. The CDR3 bases are TGTGCCTCGGGACAGGCATTCTCTGGGGCCAACGTCCTGACTTTC. The genes are TRBV19 and TRBJ2-6; TRBD1 agrees at 8 bases. This CDR3 has 15 amino acids. From germline, CDR1 is LNHDA and CDR2 SQIVND (reference sequence). V was clipped by 11 bases and J by 0 bases; unmatched bases: 6. Combining the CDR3 with reference TRBV19 and TRBJ2-6 gives the whole variable domain DGGITQSPKYLFRKEGQNVTLSCEQNLNHDAMYWYRQDPGQGLRLIYYSQIVNDFQKGDIAEGYSVSREKKESFPLTVTSAQKNPTAFYLCASGQAFSGANVLTFGAGSRLTVL.

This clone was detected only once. CDR3 residues: CASSPRTGSYGYTF. DNA of the CDR3: TGTGCCAGCAGTCCGCGGACAGGGAGCTATGGCTACACCTTC. The chain links TRBV27 to TRBJ1-2, with TRBD1 matching over 8 bases. V was pared by 5 bases and J by 4 bases, with 6 bases of the junction left unmatched. The CDR3 spans 14 residues. Looked up from germline, CDR1 is MNHEY and CDR2 is SMNVEV (reference sequence).

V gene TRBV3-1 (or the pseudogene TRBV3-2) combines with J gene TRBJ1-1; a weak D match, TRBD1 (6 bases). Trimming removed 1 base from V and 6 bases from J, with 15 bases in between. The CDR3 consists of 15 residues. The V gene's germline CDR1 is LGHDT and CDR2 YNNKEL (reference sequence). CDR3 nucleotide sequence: TGTGCCAGCAGCCAAGCAAGACCGGGACACGCTGAAGCTTTCTTT. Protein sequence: CASSQARPGHAEAFF.

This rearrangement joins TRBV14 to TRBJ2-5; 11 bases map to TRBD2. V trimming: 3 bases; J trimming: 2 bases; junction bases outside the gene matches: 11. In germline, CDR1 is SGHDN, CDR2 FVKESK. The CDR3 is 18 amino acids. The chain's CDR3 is CASSHPRATSGKQETQYF. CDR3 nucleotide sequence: TGTGCCAGCAGCCACCCTCGCGCGACTAGCGGGAAGCAAGAGACCCAGTACTTC.

The CDR3 region has the DNA TGTGCCAGCAGCTTCGGGTTAGCCGAAAAACTGTTTTTT. It specifies CASSFGLAEKLFF. The rearrangement joins TRBV5-6 to TRBJ1-4; D not certain. The CDR3 is made up of 13 amino acids. Germline V CDR1 and CDR2: SGHDT, YYEEEE. V lost 2 bases to trimming and J lost 8 bases, with 10 bases between them.

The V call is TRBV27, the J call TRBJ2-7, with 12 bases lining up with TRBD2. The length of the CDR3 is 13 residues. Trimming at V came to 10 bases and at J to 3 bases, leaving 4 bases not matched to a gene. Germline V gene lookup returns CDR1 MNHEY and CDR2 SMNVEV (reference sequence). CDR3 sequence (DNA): TGTGCCACGGGACTAGCGGGCCTCTACGAGCAGTACTTC. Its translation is CATGLAGLYEQYF.

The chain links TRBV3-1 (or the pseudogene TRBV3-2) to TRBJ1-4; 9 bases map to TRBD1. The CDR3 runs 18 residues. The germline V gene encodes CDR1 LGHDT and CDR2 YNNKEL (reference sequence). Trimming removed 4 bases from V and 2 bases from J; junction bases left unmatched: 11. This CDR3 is CASSPQTGGASTNEKLFF. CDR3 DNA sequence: TGTGCCAGCAGCCCTCAAACAGGGGGCGCATCTACTAATGAAAAACTGTTTTTT.

CDR3 region: CASSLVLGGGGNTEAFF. The CDR3 DNA reads TGTGCCAGCAGCTTAGTATTAGGTGGGGGAGGGAACACTGAAGCTTTCTTT. The chain joins TRBV7-2 to TRBJ1-1, with D possibly TRBD1 on 5 matching bases. CDR1 and CDR2 (germline): SGHTA, FQGNSA. Trimming pared 1 base from V and 1 base from J, leaving 16 bases between. The CDR3 length is 17 residues.

The CDR3 coding sequence is TGTGCCAGCAGTTTATTGGGGAGGACCACCATATATTTT. Amino acids: CASSLLGRTTIYF. V is TRBV12-3 or TRBV12-4 and J is TRBJ1-3; D gene unclear. Trimming pared 2 bases from V and 9 bases from J, leaving 11 bases between. The CDR3 has 13 amino acids.

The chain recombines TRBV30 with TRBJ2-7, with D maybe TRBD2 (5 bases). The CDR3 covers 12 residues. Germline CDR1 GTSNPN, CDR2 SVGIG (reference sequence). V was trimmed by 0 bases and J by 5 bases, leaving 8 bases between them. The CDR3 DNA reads TGTGCCTGGAGTGTTATCGGGAACGAGCAGTACTTC. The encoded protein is CAWSVIGNEQYF.

The CDR3 is CASSGASGGTGELFF. CDR3 DNA: TGTGCCAGCAGCGGGGCCTCCGGGGGCACCGGGGAGCTGTTTTTT. The chain links TRBV5-4 to TRBJ2-2, with D possibly matching TRBD2 (6 bases). Germline CDR1 SGHNT, CDR2 YYREEE (reference sequence). V was clipped by 4 bases and J by 4 bases, with 14 bases between them. The CDR3 is 15 amino acids.